This T cell receptor (beta chain) was sequenced in a study of T cells after yellow fever vaccination. The germline CDR1 and CDR2 sequences are MGHRA and YSYEKL. The ends lost 1 base at V and 6 bases at J; junction bases unmatched: 8. The CDR3 sequence is 17 residues long. The sample holds a few counts of this clonotype. TCRdb recomputed calls from the 5' RACE reads with MiXCR, one row per CDR3 protein. The sample has around 30,000 distinct CDR3 sequences; 6.5% to 8% are singletons. Here the sequenced sample was PBMCs, either bulk or a sorted T-cell subset (CD4+, CD8+, memory, or dextramer-sorted; not recorded which), taken on the day of the first yellow fever vaccination. The V gene is TRBV4-1, the J gene TRBJ2-6; 8 bases line up with TRBD1. The source of this sequence is a man aged 18 to 29 who received the YFV17D yellow fever vaccine. This CDR3 reads CASSQARGPLKANVLTF. The CDR3 DNA sequence: TGCGCCAGCAGCCAAGCCAGGGGGCCTCTCAAGGCCAACGTCCTGACTTTC.